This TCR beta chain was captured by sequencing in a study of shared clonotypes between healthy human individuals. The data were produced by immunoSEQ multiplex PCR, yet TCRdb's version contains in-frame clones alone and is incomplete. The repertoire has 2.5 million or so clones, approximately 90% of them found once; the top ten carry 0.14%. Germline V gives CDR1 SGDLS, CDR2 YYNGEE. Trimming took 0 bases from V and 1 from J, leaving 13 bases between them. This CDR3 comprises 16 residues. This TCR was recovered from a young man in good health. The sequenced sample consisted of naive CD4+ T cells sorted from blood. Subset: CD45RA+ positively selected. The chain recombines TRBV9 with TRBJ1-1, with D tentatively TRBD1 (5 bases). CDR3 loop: CASSVDVGPQNTEAFF. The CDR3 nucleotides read TGTGCCAGCAGCGTAGATGTGGGGCCGCAGAACACTGAAGCTTTCTTT.